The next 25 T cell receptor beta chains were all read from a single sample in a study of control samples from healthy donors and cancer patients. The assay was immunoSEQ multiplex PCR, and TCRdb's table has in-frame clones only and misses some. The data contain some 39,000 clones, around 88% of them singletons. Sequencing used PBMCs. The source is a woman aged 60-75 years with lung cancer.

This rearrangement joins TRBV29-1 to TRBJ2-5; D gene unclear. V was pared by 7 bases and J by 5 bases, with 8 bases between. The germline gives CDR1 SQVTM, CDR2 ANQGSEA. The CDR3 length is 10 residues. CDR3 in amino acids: CSGIRETQYF. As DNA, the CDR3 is TGCAGCGGTATTCGGGAGACCCAGTACTTC. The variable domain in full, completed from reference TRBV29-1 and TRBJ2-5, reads SAVISQKPSRDICQRGTSLTIQCQVDSQVTMMFWYRQQPGQSLTLIATANQGSEATYESGFVIDKFPISRPNLTFSTLTVSNMSPEDSSIYLCSGIRETQYFGPGTRLLVL.

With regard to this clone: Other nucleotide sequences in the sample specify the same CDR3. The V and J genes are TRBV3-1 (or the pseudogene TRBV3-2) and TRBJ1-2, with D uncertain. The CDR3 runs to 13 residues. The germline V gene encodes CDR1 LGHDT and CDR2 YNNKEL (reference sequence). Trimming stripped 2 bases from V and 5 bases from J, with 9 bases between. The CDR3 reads CASSQTQGYGYTF. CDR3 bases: TGTGCCAGCAGCCAAACACAAGGGTATGGCTACACCTTC.

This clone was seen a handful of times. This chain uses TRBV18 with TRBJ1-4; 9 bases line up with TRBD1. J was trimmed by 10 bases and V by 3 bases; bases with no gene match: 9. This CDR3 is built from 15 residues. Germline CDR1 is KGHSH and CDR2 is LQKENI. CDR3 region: CASSPGTGSPSKLFF. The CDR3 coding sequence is TGTGCCAGCTCACCCGGGACAGGGTCCCCGTCAAAACTGTTTTTT.

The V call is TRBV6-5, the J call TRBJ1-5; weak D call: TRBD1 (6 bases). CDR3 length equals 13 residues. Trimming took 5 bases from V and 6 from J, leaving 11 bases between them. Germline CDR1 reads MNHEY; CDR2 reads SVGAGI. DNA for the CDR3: TGTGCCAGCAGTAGAGGGGGTTCTCAGCCCCAGCATTTT. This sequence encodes CASSRGGSQPQHF.

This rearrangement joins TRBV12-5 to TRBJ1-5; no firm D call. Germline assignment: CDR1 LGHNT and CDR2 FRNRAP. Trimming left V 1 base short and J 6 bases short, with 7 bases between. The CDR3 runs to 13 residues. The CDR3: CASGLGSGQPQHF. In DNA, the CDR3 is TGTGCTAGTGGTTTGGGGTCGGGTCAGCCCCAGCATTTT.

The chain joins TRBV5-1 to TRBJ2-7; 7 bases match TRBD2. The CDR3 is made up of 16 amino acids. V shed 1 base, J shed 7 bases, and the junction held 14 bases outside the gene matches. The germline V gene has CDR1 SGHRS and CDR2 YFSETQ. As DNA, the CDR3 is TGCGCCAGCAGCTTGACCAGCGGGGTCTTAATGGGTGAGCAGTACTTC. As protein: CASSLTSGVLMGEQYF.

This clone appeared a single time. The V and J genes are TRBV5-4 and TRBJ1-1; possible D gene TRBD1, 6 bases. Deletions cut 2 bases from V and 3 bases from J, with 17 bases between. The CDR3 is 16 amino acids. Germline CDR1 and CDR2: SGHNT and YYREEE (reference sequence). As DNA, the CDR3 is TGTGCCAGCAGCTTTGGGGCGGACAGCCGATACACTGAAGCTTTCTTT. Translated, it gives CASSFGADSRYTEAFF.

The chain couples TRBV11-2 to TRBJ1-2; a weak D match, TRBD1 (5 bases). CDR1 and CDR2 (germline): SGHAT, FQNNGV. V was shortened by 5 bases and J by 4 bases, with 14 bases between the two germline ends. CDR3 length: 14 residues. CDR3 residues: CASSPSTAGYGYTF. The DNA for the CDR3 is TGTGCCAGCAGCCCGTCGACAGCCGGCTATGGCTACACCTTC.

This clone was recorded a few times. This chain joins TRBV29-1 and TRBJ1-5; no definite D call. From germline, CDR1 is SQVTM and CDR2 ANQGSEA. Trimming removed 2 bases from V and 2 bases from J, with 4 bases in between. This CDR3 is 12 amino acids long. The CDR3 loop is CSVEIGNQPQHF. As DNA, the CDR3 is TGCAGCGTTGAAATAGGCAATCAGCCCCAGCATTTT. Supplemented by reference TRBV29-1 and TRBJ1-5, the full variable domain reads SAVISQKPSRDICQRGTSLTIQCQVDSQVTMMFWYRQQPGQSLTLIATANQGSEATYESGFVIDKFPISRPNLTFSTLTVSNMSPEDSSIYLCSVEIGNQPQHFGDGTRLSIL.

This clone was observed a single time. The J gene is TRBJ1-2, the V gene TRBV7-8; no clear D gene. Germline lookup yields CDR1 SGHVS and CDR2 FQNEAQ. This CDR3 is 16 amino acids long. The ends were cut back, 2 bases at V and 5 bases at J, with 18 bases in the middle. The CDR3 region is CASSLSYPRAYYGYTF. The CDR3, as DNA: TGTGCCAGCAGCTTATCCTACCCAAGGGCGTATTATGGCTACACCTTC.

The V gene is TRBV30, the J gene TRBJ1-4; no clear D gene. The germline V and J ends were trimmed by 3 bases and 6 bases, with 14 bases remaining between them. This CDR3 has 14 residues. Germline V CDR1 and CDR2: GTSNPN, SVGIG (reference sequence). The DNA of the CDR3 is TGTGCCTGGAGCGCCTATGTTACGGATGAAAAACTGTTTTTT. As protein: CAWSAYVTDEKLFF.

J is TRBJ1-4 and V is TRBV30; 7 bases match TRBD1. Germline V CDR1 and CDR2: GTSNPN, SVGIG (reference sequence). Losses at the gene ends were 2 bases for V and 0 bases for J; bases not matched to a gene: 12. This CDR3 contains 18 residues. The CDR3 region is CAWSIGTGVGATNEKLFF. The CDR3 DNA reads TGTGCCTGGAGTATAGGAACAGGGGTTGGAGCAACTAATGAAAAACTGTTTTTT.

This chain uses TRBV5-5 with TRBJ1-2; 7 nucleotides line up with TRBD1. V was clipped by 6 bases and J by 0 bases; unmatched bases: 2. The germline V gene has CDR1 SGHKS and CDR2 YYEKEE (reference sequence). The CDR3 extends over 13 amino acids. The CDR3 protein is CASIQGPNYGYTF. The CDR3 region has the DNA TGTGCCAGCATACAGGGGCCTAACTATGGCTACACCTTC.

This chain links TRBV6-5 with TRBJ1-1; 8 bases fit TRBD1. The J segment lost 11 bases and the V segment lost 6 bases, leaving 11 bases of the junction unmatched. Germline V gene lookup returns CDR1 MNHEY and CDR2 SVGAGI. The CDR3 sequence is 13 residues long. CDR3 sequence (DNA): TGTGCCAGCAGAGTTAGTCAGGGGGCCGGTGCTTTCTTT. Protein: CASRVSQGAGAFF.

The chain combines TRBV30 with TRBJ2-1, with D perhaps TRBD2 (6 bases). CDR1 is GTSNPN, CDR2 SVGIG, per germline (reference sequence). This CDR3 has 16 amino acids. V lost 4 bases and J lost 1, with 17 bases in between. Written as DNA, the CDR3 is TGTGCCTGGACATCGTGGAGGGCCGGATCCTACAATGAGCAGTTCTTC. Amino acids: CAWTSWRAGSYNEQFF.

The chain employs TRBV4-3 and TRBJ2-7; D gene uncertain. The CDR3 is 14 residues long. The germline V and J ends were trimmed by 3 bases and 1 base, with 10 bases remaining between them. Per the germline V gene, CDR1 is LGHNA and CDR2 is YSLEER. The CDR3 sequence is CASSQAVLSYEQYF. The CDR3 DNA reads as TGCGCCAGCAGCCAGGCAGTGCTTTCCTACGAGCAGTACTTC.

CDR3 residues: CASLKGGSNTGELFF. In nucleotides, the CDR3 is TGTGCCAGCCTCAAGGGGGGGTCGAACACCGGGGAGCTGTTTTTT. The chain has TRBV2 and TRBJ2-2; a weak D match, TRBD2 (7 bases). CDR1 SNHLY and CDR2 FYNNEI come from the germline V gene. CDR3 length: 15 residues. V lost 8 bases and J lost 0, with 13 bases in between.

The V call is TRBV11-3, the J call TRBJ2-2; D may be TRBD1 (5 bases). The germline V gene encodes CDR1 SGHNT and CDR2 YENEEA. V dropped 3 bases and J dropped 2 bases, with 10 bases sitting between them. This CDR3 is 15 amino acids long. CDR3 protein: CASSLGGANTGELFF. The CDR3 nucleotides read TGTGCCAGCAGCTTGGGTGGGGCCAACACCGGGGAGCTGTTTTTT.

This CDR3 is CAWSAGNNEQFF. CDR3 nucleotide sequence: TGTGCCTGGAGTGCCGGGAACAATGAGCAGTTCTTC. The chain uses TRBV30 and TRBJ2-1, with D maybe TRBD2 (5 bases). CDR3 length equals 12 residues. Trimming left V 1 base short and J 5 bases short, with 6 bases between. Germline-derived CDR1 and CDR2 are GTSNPN and SVGIG (reference sequence).

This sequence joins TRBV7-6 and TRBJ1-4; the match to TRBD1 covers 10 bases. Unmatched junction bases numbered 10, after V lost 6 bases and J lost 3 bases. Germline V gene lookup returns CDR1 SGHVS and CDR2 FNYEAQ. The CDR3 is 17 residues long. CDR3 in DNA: TGTGCCAGCAGTTACGGACAGGGGGTCGCGGCTAATGAAAAACTGTTTTTT. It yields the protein CASSYGQGVAANEKLFF.

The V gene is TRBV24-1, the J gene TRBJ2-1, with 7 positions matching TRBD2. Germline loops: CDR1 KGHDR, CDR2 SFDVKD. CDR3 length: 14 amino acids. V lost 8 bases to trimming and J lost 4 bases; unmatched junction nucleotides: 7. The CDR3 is CATMAGRGYNEQFF. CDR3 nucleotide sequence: TGTGCCACCATGGCAGGGAGGGGATACAATGAGCAGTTCTTC.

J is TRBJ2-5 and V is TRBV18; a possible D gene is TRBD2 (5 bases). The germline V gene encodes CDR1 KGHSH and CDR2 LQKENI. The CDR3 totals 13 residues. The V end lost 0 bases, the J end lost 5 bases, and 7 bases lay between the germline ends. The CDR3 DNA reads TGTGCCAGCTCACCACCGACGGGGGAGACCCAGTACTTC. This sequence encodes CASSPPTGETQYF.

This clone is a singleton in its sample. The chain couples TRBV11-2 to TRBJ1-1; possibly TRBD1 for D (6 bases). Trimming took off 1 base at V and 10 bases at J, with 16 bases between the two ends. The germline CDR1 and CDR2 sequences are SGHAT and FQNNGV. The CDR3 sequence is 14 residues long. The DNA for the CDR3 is TGTGCCAGCAGCTTAGTGGGGGGCGATCCTAGAGCTTTCTTT. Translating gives CASSLVGGDPRAFF.

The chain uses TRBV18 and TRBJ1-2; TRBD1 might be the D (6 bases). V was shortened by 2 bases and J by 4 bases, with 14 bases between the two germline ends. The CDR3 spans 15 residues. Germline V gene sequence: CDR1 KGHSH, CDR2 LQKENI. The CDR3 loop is CASSPRWTEGYGYTF. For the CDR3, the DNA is TGTGCCAGCTCACCAAGGTGGACAGAGGGCTATGGCTACACCTTC.

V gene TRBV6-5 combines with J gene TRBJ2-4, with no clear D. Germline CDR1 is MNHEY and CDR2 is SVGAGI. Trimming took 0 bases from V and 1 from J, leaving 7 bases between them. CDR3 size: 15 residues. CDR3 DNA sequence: TGTGCCAGCAGTTACTCAGAAGCGGCCAAAAACATTCAGTACTTC. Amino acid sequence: CASSYSEAAKNIQYF.